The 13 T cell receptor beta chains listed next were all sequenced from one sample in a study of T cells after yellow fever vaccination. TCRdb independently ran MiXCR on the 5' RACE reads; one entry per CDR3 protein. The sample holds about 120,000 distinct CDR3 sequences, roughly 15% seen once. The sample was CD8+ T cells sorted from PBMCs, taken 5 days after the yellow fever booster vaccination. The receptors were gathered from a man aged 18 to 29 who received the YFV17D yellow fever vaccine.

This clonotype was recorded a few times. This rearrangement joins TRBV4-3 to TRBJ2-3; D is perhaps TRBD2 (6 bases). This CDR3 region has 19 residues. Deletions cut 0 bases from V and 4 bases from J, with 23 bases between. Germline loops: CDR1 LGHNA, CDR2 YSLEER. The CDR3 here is CASSQDRSSAAWGSDTQYF. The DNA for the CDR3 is TGCGCCAGCAGCCAAGATAGATCTAGCGCGGCTTGGGGGTCAGATACGCAGTATTTT.

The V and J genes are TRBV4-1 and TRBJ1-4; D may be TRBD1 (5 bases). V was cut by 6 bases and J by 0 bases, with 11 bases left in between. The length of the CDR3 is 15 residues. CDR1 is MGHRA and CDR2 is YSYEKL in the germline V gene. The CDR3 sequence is CASSPGVTTNEKLFF. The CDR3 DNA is TGCGCCAGCAGTCCGGGGGTTACAACTAATGAAAAACTGTTTTTT.

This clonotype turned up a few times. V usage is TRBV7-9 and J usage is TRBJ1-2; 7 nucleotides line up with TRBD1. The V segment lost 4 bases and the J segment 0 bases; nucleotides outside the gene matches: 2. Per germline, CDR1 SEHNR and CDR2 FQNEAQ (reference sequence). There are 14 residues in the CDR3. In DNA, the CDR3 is TGTGCCAGCAGCTCGACAGGGACTAACTATGGCTACACCTTC. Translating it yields CASSSTGTNYGYTF.

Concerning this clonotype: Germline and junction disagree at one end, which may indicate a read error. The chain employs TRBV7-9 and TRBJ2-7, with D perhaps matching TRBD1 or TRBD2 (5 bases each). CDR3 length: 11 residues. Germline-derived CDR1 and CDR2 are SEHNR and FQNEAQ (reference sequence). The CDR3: CASSLGDGYSF. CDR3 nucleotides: TGTGCCAGCAGCTTAGGGGACGGCTATTCTTTC.

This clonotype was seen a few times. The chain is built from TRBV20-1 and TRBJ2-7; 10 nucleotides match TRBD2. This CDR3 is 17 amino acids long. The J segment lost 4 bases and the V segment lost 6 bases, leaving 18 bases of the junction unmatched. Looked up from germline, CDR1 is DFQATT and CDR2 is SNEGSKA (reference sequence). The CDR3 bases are TGCAGTGCGGCCGGGACAGTTCTAGCGGGGGCCTGGTACGAGCAGTACGTC. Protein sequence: CSAAGTVLAGAWYEQYV.

The CDR3 is CASSLTGSGEQFF. The CDR3 DNA is TGCGCCAGCAGCCTGACAGGGAGTGGTGAGCAGTTCTTC. This chain uses TRBV4-1 with TRBJ2-1; 7 nucleotides agree with TRBD1. The CDR3 runs 13 residues. With 4 bases clipped from V and 9 bases from J, the junction kept 6 bases outside the gene matches. Germline V lookup: CDR1 MGHRA, CDR2 YSYEKL.

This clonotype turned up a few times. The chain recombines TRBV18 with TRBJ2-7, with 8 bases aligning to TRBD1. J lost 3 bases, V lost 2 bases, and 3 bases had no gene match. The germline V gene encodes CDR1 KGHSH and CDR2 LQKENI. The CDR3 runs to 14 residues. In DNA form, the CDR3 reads TGTGCCAGCTCACCAGTCGGACAGGGCTACGAGCAGTACGTC. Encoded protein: CASSPVGQGYEQYV.

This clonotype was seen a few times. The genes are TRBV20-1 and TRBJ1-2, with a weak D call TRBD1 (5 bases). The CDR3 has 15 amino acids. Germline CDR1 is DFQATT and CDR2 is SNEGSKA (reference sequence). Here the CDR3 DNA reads TGCAGATATTTACAGGACGGGAAGTCTAACTATGGCTACACCTTC. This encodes CRYLQDGKSNYGYTF.

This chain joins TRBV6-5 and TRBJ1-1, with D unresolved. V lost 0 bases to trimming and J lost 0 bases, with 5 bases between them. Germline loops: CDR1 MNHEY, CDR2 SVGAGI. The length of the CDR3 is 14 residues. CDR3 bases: TGTGCCAGCAGTTACTCCACCATGAACACTGAAGCTTTCTTT. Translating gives CASSYSTMNTEAFF.

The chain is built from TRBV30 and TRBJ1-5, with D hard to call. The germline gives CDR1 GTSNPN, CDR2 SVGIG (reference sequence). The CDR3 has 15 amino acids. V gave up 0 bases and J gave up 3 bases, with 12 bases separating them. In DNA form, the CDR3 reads TGTGCCTGGAGTGTAATGAGTCGGCTCAATCAGCCCCAGCATTTT. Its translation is CAWSVMSRLNQPQHF.

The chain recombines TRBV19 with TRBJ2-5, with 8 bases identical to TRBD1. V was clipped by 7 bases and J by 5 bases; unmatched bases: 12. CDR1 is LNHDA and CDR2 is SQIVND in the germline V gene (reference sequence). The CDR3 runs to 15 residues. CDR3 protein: CASNSPGTGWETQYF. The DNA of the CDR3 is TGTGCCAGTAACTCGCCCGGGACAGGATGGGAGACCCAGTACTTC.

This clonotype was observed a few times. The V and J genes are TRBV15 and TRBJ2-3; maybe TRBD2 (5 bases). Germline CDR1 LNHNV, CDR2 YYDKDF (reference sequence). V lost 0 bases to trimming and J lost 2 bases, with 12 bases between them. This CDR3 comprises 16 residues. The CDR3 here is CATSRDWTGNTDTQYF. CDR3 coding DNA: TGTGCCACCAGCAGAGATTGGACGGGGAACACAGATACGCAGTATTTT.

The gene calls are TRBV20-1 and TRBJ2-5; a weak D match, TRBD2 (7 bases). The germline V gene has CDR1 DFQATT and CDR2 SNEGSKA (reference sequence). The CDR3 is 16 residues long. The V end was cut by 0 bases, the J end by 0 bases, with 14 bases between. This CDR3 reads CSARDWGGLNQETQYF. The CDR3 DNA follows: TGCAGTGCTAGAGACTGGGGGGGCCTCAACCAAGAGACCCAGTACTTC.